Listed below are T cell receptor beta chains from one sample, sequenced in a study of blood T cell repertoires in COVID-19. Libraries were prepared by immunoSEQ multiplex PCR; TCRdb keeps only in-frame clonotypes and omits some of them. The sample records about 70,000 clones, more than 90% being singletons. Sequenced input: peripheral blood. The receptors shown here come from a human donor in a cohort sampled during active COVID-19. Both conserved end residues are part of each CDR3. The order of the fields is J gene, D gene, clone size, V gene, CDR3 protein, CDR3 DNA. The D gene is left open where the match is weak. Some rows have no size entry. The others give once, few or many, or a class for an expanded clone.

TRBJ2-7 | TRBD1 | . | TRBV5-1 | CASSGGQGDYEQYF | TGCGCCAGCAGCGGGGGACAGGGAGATTACGAGCAGTACTTC
TRBJ1-4 | . | . | TRBV6-1 | CASSEATSPSEKLFF | TGTGCCAGCAGTGAAGCGACTTCCCCCAGTGAAAAACTGTTTTTT
TRBJ2-7 | TRBD2 | . | TRBV5-6 | CASSDWTSENYEQYF | TGTGCCAGCAGCGACTGGACTAGCGAGAACTACGAGCAGTACTTC
TRBJ2-3 | . | . | TRBV10-3 | CAVKRDTDTQYF | TGTGCCGTGAAACGGGACACAGATACGCAGTATTTT
TRBJ1-2 | . | few | TRBV7-9 | CASSPVEEGGYTF | TGTGCCAGCAGCCCCGTAGAGGAAGGTGGCTACACCTTC
TRBJ2-1 | TRBD2 | . | TRBV19 | CASSTGTSGRNEQFF | TGTGCCAGTAGTACCGGGACTAGCGGGAGAAATGAGCAGTTCTTC
TRBJ1-3 | . | . | TRBV27 | CASGAGSGSSGNTIYF | TGTGCCAGCGGGGCGGGGTCAGGCAGCTCTGGAAACACCATATATTTT
TRBJ1-1 | . | . | TRBV6-2/TRBV6-3 | CASSYSPPGQRNTEAFF | TGTGCCAGCAGTTACTCCCCCCCGGGACAAAGGAACACTGAAGCTTTCTTT
TRBJ2-2 | . | . | TRBV6-6 | CASSQGNRGELFF | TGTGCCAGCAGTCAGGGGAATAGGGGGGAGCTGTTTTTT
TRBJ2-3 | TRBD1 | . | TRBV28 | CASSHDDRGRTDTQYF | TGTGCCAGCAGTCATGACGACAGGGGCCGCACAGATACGCAGTATTTT